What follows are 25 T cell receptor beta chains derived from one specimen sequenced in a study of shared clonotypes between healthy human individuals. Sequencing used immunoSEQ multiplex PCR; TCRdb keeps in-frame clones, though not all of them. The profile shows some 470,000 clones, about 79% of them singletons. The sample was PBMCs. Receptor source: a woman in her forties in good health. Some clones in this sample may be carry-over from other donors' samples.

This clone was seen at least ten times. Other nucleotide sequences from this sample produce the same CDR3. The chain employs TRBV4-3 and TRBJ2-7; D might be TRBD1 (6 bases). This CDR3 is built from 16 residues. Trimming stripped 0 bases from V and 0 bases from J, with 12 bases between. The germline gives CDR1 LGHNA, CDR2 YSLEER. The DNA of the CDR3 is TGCGCCAGCAGCCAAGAACGGACAGCCCCCTCCTACGAGCAGTACTTC. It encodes CASSQERTAPSYEQYF.

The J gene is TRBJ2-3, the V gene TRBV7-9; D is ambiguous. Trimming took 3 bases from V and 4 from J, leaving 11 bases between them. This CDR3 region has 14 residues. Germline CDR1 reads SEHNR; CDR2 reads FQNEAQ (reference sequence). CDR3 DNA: TGTGCCAGCAGCTTTGGTGGGAACGCAGATACGCAGTATTTT. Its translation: CASSFGGNADTQYF. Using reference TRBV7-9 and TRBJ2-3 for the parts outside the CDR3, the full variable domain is DTGVSQNPRHKITKRGQNVTFRCDPISEHNRLYWYRQTLGQGPEFLTYFQNEAQLEKSRLLSDRFSAERPKGSFSTLEIQRTEQGDSAMYLCASSFGGNADTQYFGPGTRLTVL.

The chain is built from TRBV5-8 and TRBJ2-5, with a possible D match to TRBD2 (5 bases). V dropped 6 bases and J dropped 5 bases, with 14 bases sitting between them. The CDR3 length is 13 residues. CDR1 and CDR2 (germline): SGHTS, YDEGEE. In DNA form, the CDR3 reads TGTGCCAGCACCATGGTGCTAGCTGAGACCCAGTACTTC. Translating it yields CASTMVLAETQYF. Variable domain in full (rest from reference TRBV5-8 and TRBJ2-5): EAGVTQSPTHLIKTRGQQATLRCSPISGHTSVYWYQQALGLGLQFLLWYDEGEERNRGNFPPRFSGRQFPNYSSELNVNALELEDSALYLCASTMVLAETQYFGPGTRLLVL.

CDR3 DNA: TGTGCCAGCAGCCCGGGACAGGGAGCCCCCGGGGAGCTGTTTTTT. It translates to CASSPGQGAPGELFF. The chain recombines TRBV5-8 with TRBJ2-2; 9 nucleotides align to TRBD1. In germline, CDR1 is SGHTS, CDR2 YDEGEE. This CDR3 comprises 15 residues. Trimming removed 4 bases from V and 6 bases from J; junction bases left unmatched: 7.

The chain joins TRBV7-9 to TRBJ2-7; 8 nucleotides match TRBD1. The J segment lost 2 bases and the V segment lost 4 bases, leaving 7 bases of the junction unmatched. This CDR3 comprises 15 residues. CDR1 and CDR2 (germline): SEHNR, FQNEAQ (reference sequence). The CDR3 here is CASSSTRQGTYEQYF. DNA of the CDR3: TGTGCCAGCAGCTCAACCCGACAGGGGACCTACGAGCAGTACTTC. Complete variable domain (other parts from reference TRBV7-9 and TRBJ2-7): DTGVSQNPRHKITKRGQNVTFRCDPISEHNRLYWYRQTLGQGPEFLTYFQNEAQLEKSRLLSDRFSAERPKGSFSTLEIQRTEQGDSAMYLCASSSTRQGTYEQYFGPGTRLTVT.

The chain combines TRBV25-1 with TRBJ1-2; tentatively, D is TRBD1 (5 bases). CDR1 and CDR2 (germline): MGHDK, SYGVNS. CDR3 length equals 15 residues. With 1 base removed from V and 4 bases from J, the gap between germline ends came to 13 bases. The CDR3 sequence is CASSESGKLIYGYTF. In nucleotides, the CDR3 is TGTGCCAGCAGTGAATCAGGGAAGTTGATCTATGGCTACACCTTC.

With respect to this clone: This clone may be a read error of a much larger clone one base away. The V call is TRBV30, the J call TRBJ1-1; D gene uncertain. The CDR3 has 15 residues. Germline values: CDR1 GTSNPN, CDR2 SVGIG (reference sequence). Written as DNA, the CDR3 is TGTGCCTGGACCCCGAAGGAGGGCAGGAACACTGAAGCTTTATTT. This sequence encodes CAWTPKEGRNTEALF.

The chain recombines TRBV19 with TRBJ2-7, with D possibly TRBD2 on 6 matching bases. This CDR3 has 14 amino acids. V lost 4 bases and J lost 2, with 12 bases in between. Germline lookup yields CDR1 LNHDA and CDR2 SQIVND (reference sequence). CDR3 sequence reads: CASSKAGTPYEQYF. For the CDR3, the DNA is TGTGCCAGTAGTAAGGCGGGGACCCCCTACGAGCAGTACTTC.

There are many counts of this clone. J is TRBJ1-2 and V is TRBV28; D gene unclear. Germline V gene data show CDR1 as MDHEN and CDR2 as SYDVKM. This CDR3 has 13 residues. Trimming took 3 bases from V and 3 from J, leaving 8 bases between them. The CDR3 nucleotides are TGTGCCAGCAGTTTCGAAGGGCACTATGGCTACACCTTC. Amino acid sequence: CASSFEGHYGYTF.

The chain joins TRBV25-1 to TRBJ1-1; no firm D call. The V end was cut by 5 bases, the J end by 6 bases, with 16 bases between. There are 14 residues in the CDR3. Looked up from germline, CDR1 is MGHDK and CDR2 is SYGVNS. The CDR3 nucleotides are TGTGCCAGCAGTCCACCGACACGTCGCGCTGAAGCTTTCTTT. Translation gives CASSPPTRRAEAFF.

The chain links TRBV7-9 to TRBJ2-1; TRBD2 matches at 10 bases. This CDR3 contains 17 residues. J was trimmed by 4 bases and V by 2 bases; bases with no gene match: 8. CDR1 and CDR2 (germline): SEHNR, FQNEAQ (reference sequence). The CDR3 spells CASSLPWLAGVYNEQFF. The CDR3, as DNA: TGTGCCAGCAGCTTACCATGGCTAGCGGGAGTTTACAATGAGCAGTTCTTC.

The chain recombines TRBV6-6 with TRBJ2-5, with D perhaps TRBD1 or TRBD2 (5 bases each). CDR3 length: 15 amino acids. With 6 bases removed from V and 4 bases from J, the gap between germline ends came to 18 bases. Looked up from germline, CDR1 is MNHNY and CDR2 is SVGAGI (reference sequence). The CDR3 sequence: CASSPLGREGETQYF. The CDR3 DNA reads TGTGCCAGCAGCCCCCTGGGACGCGAGGGAGAGACCCAGTACTTC.

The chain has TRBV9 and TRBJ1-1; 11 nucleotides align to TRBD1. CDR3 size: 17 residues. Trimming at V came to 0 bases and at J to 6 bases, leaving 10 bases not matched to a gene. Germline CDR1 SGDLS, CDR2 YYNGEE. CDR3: CASSVVVGQGVGAEAFF. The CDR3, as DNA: TGTGCCAGCAGCGTAGTGGTGGGACAGGGGGTAGGCGCTGAAGCTTTCTTT.

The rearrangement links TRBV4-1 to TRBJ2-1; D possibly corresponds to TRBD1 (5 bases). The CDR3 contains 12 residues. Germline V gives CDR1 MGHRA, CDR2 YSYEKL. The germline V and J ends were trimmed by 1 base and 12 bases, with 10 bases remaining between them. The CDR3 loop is CASSQVGVGQFF. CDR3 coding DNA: TGCGCCAGCAGCCAAGTAGGGGTAGGGCAGTTCTTC.

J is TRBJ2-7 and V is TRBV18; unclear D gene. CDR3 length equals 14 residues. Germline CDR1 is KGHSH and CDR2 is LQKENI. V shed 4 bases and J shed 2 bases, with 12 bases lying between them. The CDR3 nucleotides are TGTGCCAGCTCACTGGATGGGCAGGCCTACGAGCAGTACTTC. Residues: CASSLDGQAYEQYF.

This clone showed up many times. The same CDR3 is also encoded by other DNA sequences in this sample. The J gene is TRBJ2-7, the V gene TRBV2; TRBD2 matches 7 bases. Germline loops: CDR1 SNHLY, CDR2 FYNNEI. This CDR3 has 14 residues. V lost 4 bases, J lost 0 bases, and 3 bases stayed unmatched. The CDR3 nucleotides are TGTGCCAGCAGTGCGGGACTAAGCTCCTACGAGCAGTACTTC. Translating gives CASSAGLSSYEQYF.

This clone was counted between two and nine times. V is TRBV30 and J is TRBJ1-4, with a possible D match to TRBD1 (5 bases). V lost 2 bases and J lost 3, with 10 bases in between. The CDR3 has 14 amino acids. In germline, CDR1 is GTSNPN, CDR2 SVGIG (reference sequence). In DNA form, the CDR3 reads TGTGCCTGGAGTCACGGGACGGCTAATGAAAAACTGTTTTTT. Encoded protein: CAWSHGTANEKLFF.

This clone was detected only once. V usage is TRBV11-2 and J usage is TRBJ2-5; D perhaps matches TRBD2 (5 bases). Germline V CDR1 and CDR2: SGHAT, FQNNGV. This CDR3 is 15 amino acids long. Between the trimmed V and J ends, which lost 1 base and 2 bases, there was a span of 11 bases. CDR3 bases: TGTGCCAGCAGCTTAGTGGGCGGGTCTCAAGAGACCCAGTACTTC. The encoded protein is CASSLVGGSQETQYF.

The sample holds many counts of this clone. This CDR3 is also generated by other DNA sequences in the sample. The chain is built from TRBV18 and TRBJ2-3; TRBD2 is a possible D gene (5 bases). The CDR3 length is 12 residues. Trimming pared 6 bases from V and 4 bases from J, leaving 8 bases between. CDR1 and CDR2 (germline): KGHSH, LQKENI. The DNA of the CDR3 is TGTGCCAGCTCCCTGGAGGCAGATACGCAGTATTTT. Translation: CASSLEADTQYF.

Here the CDR3 DNA reads TGTGCCAGCAACACGACCGACAGGGTTGGGGCCAACGTCCTGACTTTC. This encodes CASNTTDRVGANVLTF. The rearrangement joins TRBV7-8 to TRBJ2-6; TRBD1 agrees at 7 bases. The CDR3 runs 16 residues. Unmatched junction bases numbered 9, after V lost 7 bases and J lost 3 bases. The germline CDR1 and CDR2 sequences are SGHVS and FQNEAQ. Full variable domain (remainder filled in from reference TRBV7-8 and TRBJ2-6): GAGVSQSPRYKVAKRGQDVALRCDPISGHVSLFWYQQALGQGPEFLTYFQNEAQLDKSGLPSDRFFAERPEGSVSTLKIQRTQQEDSAVYLCASNTTDRVGANVLTFGAGSRLTVL.

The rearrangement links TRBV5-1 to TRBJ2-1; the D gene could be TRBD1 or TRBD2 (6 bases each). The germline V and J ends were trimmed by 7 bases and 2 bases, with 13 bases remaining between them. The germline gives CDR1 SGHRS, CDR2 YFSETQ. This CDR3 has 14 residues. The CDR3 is CASVLGGPYNEQFF. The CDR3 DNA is TGCGCCAGCGTCCTTGGGGGGCCCTACAATGAGCAGTTCTTC.

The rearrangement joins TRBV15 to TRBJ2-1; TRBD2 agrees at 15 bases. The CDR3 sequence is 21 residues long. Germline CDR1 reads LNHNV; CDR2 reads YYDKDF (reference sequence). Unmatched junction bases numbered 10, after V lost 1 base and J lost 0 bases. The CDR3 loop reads CATSRGIWTSGRGSSYNEQFF. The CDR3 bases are TGTGCCACCAGCAGAGGGATTTGGACTAGCGGGAGGGGGAGCTCCTACAATGAGCAGTTCTTC.

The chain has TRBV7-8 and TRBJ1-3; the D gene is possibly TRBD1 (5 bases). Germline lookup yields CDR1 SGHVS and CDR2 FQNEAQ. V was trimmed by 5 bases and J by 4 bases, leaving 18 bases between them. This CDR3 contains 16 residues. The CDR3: CASSLNGAGLGNTIYF. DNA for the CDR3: TGTGCCAGCAGCCTCAATGGTGCGGGGCTGGGAAACACCATATATTTT.

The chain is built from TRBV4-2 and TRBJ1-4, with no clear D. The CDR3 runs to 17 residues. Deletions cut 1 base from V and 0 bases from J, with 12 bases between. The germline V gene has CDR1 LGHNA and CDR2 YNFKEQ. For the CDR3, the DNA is TGTGCCAGCAGCCAAGTAGGTGGGCGTGCAACTAATGAAAAACTGTTTTTT. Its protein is CASSQVGGRATNEKLFF.

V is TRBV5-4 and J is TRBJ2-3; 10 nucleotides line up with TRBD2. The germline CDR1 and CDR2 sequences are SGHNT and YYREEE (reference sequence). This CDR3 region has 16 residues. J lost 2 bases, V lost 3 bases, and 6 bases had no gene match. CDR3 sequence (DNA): TGTGCCAGCAGCTCTGGACTAGCGGTATACACAGATACGCAGTATTTT. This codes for CASSSGLAVYTDTQYF.